The entry below describes one T cell receptor (beta chain). The data were produced by immunoSEQ multiplex PCR, yet TCRdb's version contains in-frame clones alone and is incomplete. The sample holds some 210,000 clones; around four fifths are singletons and the top ten take around 8.8%. Across 24 US areas, participants ranged in age from 18 to 89 years. This entry is derived from a study of blood T cell repertoires in COVID-19. Sequenced material: PBMCs or T cells enriched from blood (not recorded which). This clonotype was sampled from a man aged 35 to 55 who had recovered from COVID-19.

CDR3 DNA: TGTGCCAGCAGCCTCCCAGGGGGGTATCAGCCCCAGCATTTT. Translation gives CASSLPGGYQPQHF. The chain combines TRBV4-2 with TRBJ1-5, with 7 bases fitting TRBD1. There are 14 residues in the CDR3. CDR1 and CDR2 from the germline V gene are LGHNA and YNFKEQ. The junction had 5 bases not matched to a gene; V was cut back by 4 bases and J by 5 bases.